This passage covers 23 T cell receptor beta chains from one sample sequenced in a study of blood T cells in healthy people across ages. A sample-barcoded 5' primer and a J-beta primer mix were used in a second PCR of about 7 to 12 cycles. TCRdb fed the 5' RACE reads into MiXCR, producing one record per CDR3 protein. The sample holds roughly 1.7 million distinct CDR3 sequences; 30% to 40% are singletons and the top ten take around 11%. The sequenced sample was blood. These receptors originate from a young woman in good health.

This clonotype was observed a handful of times. The chain combines TRBV7-9 with TRBJ2-6, with D perhaps matching TRBD2 (7 bases). Looked up from germline, CDR1 is SEHNR and CDR2 is FQNEAQ (reference sequence). The CDR3 totals 19 residues. The V end was cut by 3 bases, the J end by 4 bases, with 22 bases between. The CDR3 DNA reads as TGTGCCAGCAGCTTTATGACTACAGGGAGGGGCAGGGGGGCCAACGTCCTGACTTTC. Its protein is CASSFMTTGRGRGANVLTF. Full variable domain (outside the CDR3, taken from reference TRBV7-9 and TRBJ2-6): DTGVSQNPRHKITKRGQNVTFRCDPISEHNRLYWYRQTLGQGPEFLTYFQNEAQLEKSRLLSDRFSAERPKGSFSTLEIQRTEQGDSAMYLCASSFMTTGRGRGANVLTFGAGSRLTVL.

The V call is TRBV12-3 or TRBV12-4, the J call TRBJ2-1, with 10 bases aligning to TRBD2. The CDR3 extends over 14 amino acids. The trim removed 6 bases at V and 4 bases at J, leaving 3 bases unmatched. CDR3 bases: TGTGCCAGCAGGCTAGCGGGGGTATACAATGAGCAGTTCTTC. Translation: CASRLAGVYNEQFF.

This clonotype came up a few times. V is TRBV9 and J is TRBJ2-7; TRBD2 agrees at 13 bases. This CDR3 spans 15 amino acids. V gave up 4 bases and J gave up 5 bases; unmatched junction bases: 6. Germline V CDR1 and CDR2: SGDLS, YYNGEE. CDR3 DNA: TGTGCCAGCAGCCCATCCGGGACTAGCGGGAACGAGCAGTACTTC. Amino acids: CASSPSGTSGNEQYF. The full variable domain, its missing parts supplied by reference TRBV9 and TRBJ2-7, is DSGVTQTPKHLITATGQRVTLRCSPRSGDLSVYWYQQSLDQGLQFLIQYYNGEERAKGNILERFSAQQFPDLHSELNLSSLELGDSALYFCASSPSGTSGNEQYFGPGTRLTVT.

The sample holds a few counts of this clonotype. V and J are TRBV4-1 and TRBJ2-3, with 8 bases lining up with TRBD2. Germline V lookup: CDR1 MGHRA, CDR2 YSYEKL. Trimming removed 1 base from V and 2 bases from J; junction bases left unmatched: 5. This CDR3 is built from 16 residues. CDR3 sequence reads: CASSQGVSGTTDTQYF. In nucleotides, the CDR3 is TGCGCCAGCAGCCAAGGGGTTAGCGGGACCACAGATACGCAGTATTTT.

Comment on this clonotype: Being one base from a much bigger clone, this may be a read error. The chain links TRBV20-1 to TRBJ2-7, with 7 bases aligning to TRBD1. The CDR3 loop spans 14 amino acids. Trimming cost V 7 bases and J 2 bases; bases outside gene matches: 11. In germline, CDR1 is DFQATT, CDR2 SNEGSKA (reference sequence). In DNA, the CDR3 is TGCAGTGTAAATCCGGGACAGAGAACCTACGAGCAGTACTTC. It encodes CSVNPGQRTYEQYF.

In its sample, this clonotype was seen a few times. V usage is TRBV6-4 and J usage is TRBJ2-1; 7 bases line up with TRBD2. The CDR3 spans 15 residues. The germline V gene encodes CDR1 MRHNA and CDR2 SNTAGT. The V and J ends lost 2 bases and 2 bases, in that order; junction bases with no gene match: 3. CDR3 in DNA: TGTGCCAGCAGTGACGACGGGGGGACCTACAATGAGCAGTTCTTC. Its protein is CASSDDGGTYNEQFF.

Points on this clonotype: One end of the junction fails to match germline, which may point to a read error. J is TRBJ1-1 and V is TRBV7-3, with 9 bases lining up with TRBD1. This CDR3 comprises 13 residues. Germline loops: CDR1 SGHTA, CDR2 FQGTGA. The CDR3 region is CVSSLSGQGEAFF. DNA for the CDR3: TGTGTCAGCAGCTTATCGGGACAGGGAGAAGCTTTCTTT.

The V gene is TRBV7-9, the J gene TRBJ2-7, with 7 bases identical to TRBD1. This CDR3 has 16 amino acids. Germline trimming cut 4 bases from V and 3 bases from J; bases unmatched to any gene: 12. Per the germline V gene, CDR1 is SEHNR and CDR2 is FQNEAQ (reference sequence). The CDR3 coding sequence is TGTGCCAGCAGCTCCCTACGACAGGGACCCTTCTACGAGCAGTACTTC. Protein: CASSSLRQGPFYEQYF.

The CDR3 here is CASSLLAPPLYEQYF. CDR3 DNA: TGTGCCAGCAGCTTATTAGCGCCCCCACTCTACGAGCAGTACTTC. The genes are TRBV7-2 and TRBJ2-7, with D perhaps matching TRBD2 (5 bases). CDR3 length: 15 residues. The germline CDR1 and CDR2 sequences are SGHTA and FQGNSA. Trimming took off 2 bases at V and 3 bases at J, with 14 bases between the two ends.

This clonotype was observed a handful of times. This rearrangement joins TRBV24-1 to TRBJ2-5; D is uncertain. CDR1 and CDR2 (germline): KGHDR, SFDVKD. The V end lost 4 bases, the J end lost 4 bases, and 6 bases lay between the germline ends. This CDR3 spans 12 amino acids. CDR3 sequence reads: CATSELGETQYF. In DNA, the CDR3 is TGTGCCACCAGTGAACTCGGAGAGACCCAGTACTTC.

The chain joins TRBV6-2 or TRBV6-3 to TRBJ2-1, with 12 bases fitting TRBD2. The CDR3 runs to 14 residues. Per germline, CDR1 MNHEY and CDR2 SVGEGT. With V trimmed by 7 bases and J by 9 bases, 7 bases remained unmatched. The CDR3 nucleotides read TGTGCCAGCACCGGACTAGCGGGGTTCGGTGAGCAGTTCTTC. Translation: CASTGLAGFGEQFF.

V is TRBV7-9 and J is TRBJ2-3; unclear D gene. V shed 5 bases and J shed 3 bases, with 12 bases lying between them. The CDR3 length is 14 residues. Germline V lookup: CDR1 SEHNR, CDR2 FQNEAQ (reference sequence). The CDR3: CASSTSTRTDTQYF. As DNA, the CDR3 is TGTGCCAGCAGCACCTCAACACGGACAGATACGCAGTATTTT.

The chain joins TRBV20-1 to TRBJ2-7; D may be TRBD1 (6 bases). CDR3 size: 13 residues. The germline CDR1 and CDR2 sequences are DFQATT and SNEGSKA (reference sequence). With 3 bases removed from V and 7 bases from J, the gap between germline ends came to 16 bases. The CDR3 region has the DNA TGCAGTGCTAGGGATAGTGCTAGGGGGGAGCAGTACTTC. Protein product: CSARDSARGEQYF.

This clonotype came up a few times. The chain joins TRBV12-3 or TRBV12-4 to TRBJ1-2; no definite D call. Trimming stripped 7 bases from V and 9 bases from J, with 15 bases between. The length of the CDR3 is 12 residues. The CDR3 spells CASTPNPPSYTF. In DNA form, the CDR3 reads TGTGCCAGCACCCCTAATCCCCCTAGCTACACCTTC.

With regard to this clonotype: The germline gene is not matched at one end of the junction; a read error may be the cause. This CDR3 reads CTSSTGTGNSPLHF. The DNA of the CDR3 is TGTACCAGCAGTACCGGGACGGGAAATTCACCCCTCCACTTT. The chain carries TRBV2 and TRBJ1-6, with D maybe TRBD1 (5 bases). This CDR3 spans 14 amino acids. Germline CDR1 is SNHLY and CDR2 is FYNNEI.

This clonotype showed up just a few times. The chain recombines TRBV10-3 with TRBJ2-7; 9 bases line up with TRBD1. Germline assignment: CDR1 ENHRY and CDR2 SYGVKD. Trimming took 5 bases from V and 5 from J; bases not matched to a gene: 7. CDR3 length equals 14 residues. The CDR3 sequence is CAISKGTGNHEQYF. The CDR3 DNA follows: TGTGCCATCAGTAAGGGGACAGGGAACCACGAGCAGTACTTC.

This clonotype was counted a single time. The junction departs from germline at one end; a sequencing error may be responsible. The J gene is TRBJ2-1, the V gene TRBV4-1; 9 bases are shared with TRBD2. The CDR3 runs 16 residues. CDR1 MGHRA and CDR2 YSYEKL come from the germline V gene. Written as DNA, the CDR3 is TGCGCCTGCAGCCAAGATCTCGCGGGAGGGGACAATGAGCAGTTCTTC. This codes for CACSQDLAGGDNEQFF.

This clonotype was observed a handful of times. The CDR3 here is CASSGGQGMFSTETQYF. The CDR3 DNA is TGTGCCAGCAGTGGGGGACAGGGGATGTTCAGTACGGAGACCCAGTACTTC. The chain carries TRBV2 and TRBJ2-5, with 10 bases aligning to TRBD1. Trimming at V came to 4 bases and at J to 5 bases, leaving 13 bases not matched to a gene. Germline V gene data show CDR1 as SNHLY and CDR2 as FYNNEI. CDR3 length: 17 residues. Looking up the rest from reference TRBV2 and TRBJ2-5 gives the full variable domain: EPEVTQTPSHQVTQMGQEVILRCVPISNHLYFYWYRQILGQKVEFLVSFYNNEISEKSEIFDDQFSVERPDGSNFTLKIRSTKLEDSAMYFCASSGGQGMFSTETQYFGPGTRLLVL.

Many counts were recorded for this clonotype. The chain carries TRBV29-1 and TRBJ2-3; TRBD2 aligns across 7 bases. Trimming took 6 bases from V and 6 from J; bases not matched to a gene: 15. Looked up from germline, CDR1 is SQVTM and CDR2 is ANQGSEA. This CDR3 region has 15 residues. DNA of the CDR3: TGCAGCGTAGGACCAACCGGGACTACGAAGGATACGCAGTATTTT. Its translation is CSVGPTGTTKDTQYF.

This clonotype was detected many times. The chain carries TRBV29-1 and TRBJ2-7; TRBD2 matches at 10 bases. Trimming at V came to 7 bases and at J to 3 bases, leaving 6 bases not matched to a gene. Germline V gene sequence: CDR1 SQVTM, CDR2 ANQGSEA. The CDR3 consists of 13 residues. CDR3 in DNA: TGCAGCGCCCAGGGACTAGCGCTCTACGAGCAGTACTTC. It codes for CSAQGLALYEQYF.

This chain connects TRBV6-5 to TRBJ2-6, with 9 bases fitting TRBD1. Trimming took 5 bases from V and 0 from J; bases not matched to a gene: 8. This CDR3 contains 18 residues. CDR1 MNHEY and CDR2 SVGAGI come from the germline V gene. CDR3 residues: CASSRGTGRISGANVLTF. CDR3 nucleotide sequence: TGTGCCAGCAGTAGAGGGACAGGGAGGATCTCTGGGGCCAACGTCCTGACTTTC.

V and J are TRBV10-3 and TRBJ1-1, with D maybe TRBD1 (6 bases). The CDR3 covers 16 residues. With 0 bases removed from V and 3 bases from J, the gap between germline ends came to 14 bases. Germline V gene lookup returns CDR1 ENHRY and CDR2 SYGVKD. The CDR3 is CAISESSDRTYTEAFF. The DNA of the CDR3 is TGTGCCATCAGTGAGTCATCCGACAGGACTTACACTGAAGCTTTCTTT.

V is TRBV27 and J is TRBJ2-7; 10 bases fit TRBD2. CDR1 is MNHEY, CDR2 SMNVEV, per germline (reference sequence). V dropped 5 bases and J dropped 5; count of bases not matched to a gene: 9. The CDR3 runs 15 residues. CDR3 bases: TGTGCCAGCAGTCCAACTCCGGGACTAGCGCACGAGCAGTACTTC. It yields the protein CASSPTPGLAHEQYF.